The 27 T cell receptor beta chains below all came from one sample that was sequenced in a study of PD-L1 blockade in urothelial cancer. Produced via immunoSEQ multiplex PCR; TCRdb's table is partial and in-frame only. The sample carries 75,000 to 95,000 clones, approximately 91% recorded once. Specimen: PBMCs, collected around atezolizumab (anti-PD-L1) treatment. Receptor source: a man in his 60s with urothelial cancer.

A word on this clone: The identical CDR3 is also encoded by other nucleotide sequences in the sample. This chain links TRBV5-1 with TRBJ2-5, with 7 bases fitting TRBD2. This CDR3 region has 14 residues. The J segment lost 5 bases and the V segment lost 0 bases, leaving 4 bases of the junction unmatched. Germline CDR1 and CDR2: SGHRS and YFSETQ. DNA of the CDR3: TGCGCCAGCAGCTTGGGGACTAGTGAGGAGACCCAGTACTTC. Protein sequence: CASSLGTSEETQYF.

This chain uses TRBV6-1 with TRBJ2-5, with TRBD1 identical over 9 bases. V was pared by 7 bases and J by 5 bases, with 11 bases of the junction left unmatched. Germline CDR1 and CDR2: MNHNS and SASEGT. The CDR3 extends over 15 amino acids. The CDR3 protein is CASIQTQGALETQYF. The CDR3 DNA reads TGTGCCAGCATCCAAACACAGGGGGCATTGGAGACCCAGTACTTC.

The CDR3 sequence is CASSLLAGEVEQYF. The DNA of the CDR3 is TGTGCCAGCAGTTTACTAGCGGGAGAGGTCGAGCAGTACTTC. This chain connects TRBV28 to TRBJ2-7; TRBD2 agrees at 10 bases. The CDR3 extends over 14 amino acids. Germline V lookup: CDR1 MDHEN, CDR2 SYDVKM. The trim removed 2 bases at V and 6 bases at J, leaving 4 bases unmatched.

The rearrangement uses TRBV9 and TRBJ2-7, with a weak D call TRBD1 (6 bases). The V gene lost 0 bases and the J gene lost 2 bases, with 12 bases spanning the gap. Germline V gives CDR1 SGDLS, CDR2 YYNGEE. The CDR3 runs 15 residues. CDR3 region: CASSVGPGAAYEQYF. CDR3 bases: TGTGCCAGCAGCGTAGGGCCAGGGGCCGCCTACGAGCAGTACTTC. The complete variable domain, with remaining parts taken from reference TRBV9 and TRBJ2-7, reads DSGVTQTPKHLITATGQRVTLRCSPRSGDLSVYWYQQSLDQGLQFLIQYYNGEERAKGNILERFSAQQFPDLHSELNLSSLELGDSALYFCASSVGPGAAYEQYFGPGTRLTVT.

The table lists this clone with a count of one. The chain links TRBV4-3 to TRBJ1-2; D is unclear. V lost 1 base to trimming and J lost 8 bases, with 20 bases between them. The CDR3 extends over 16 amino acids. The germline V gene encodes CDR1 LGHNA and CDR2 YSLEER. In nucleotides, the CDR3 is TGCGCCAGCAGCCAAGGGGTGGACTTAAAACGGGCCGGCTACACCTTC. It yields the protein CASSQGVDLKRAGYTF.

The chain couples TRBV4-1 to TRBJ2-5; 8 positions match TRBD1. The CDR3 totals 14 residues. Trimming took 4 bases from V and 5 from J; bases not matched to a gene: 6. CDR1 and CDR2 from the germline V gene are MGHRA and YSYEKL. Written as DNA, the CDR3 is TGCGCCAGCAGCCTGACAGGGGCCGTGGAGACCCAGTACTTC. It codes for CASSLTGAVETQYF.

As DNA, the CDR3 is TGTGCCAGCAGCCTTCAAGGACAGGGGGCCTGGGGCTACACCTTC. The encoded protein is CASSLQGQGAWGYTF. The chain employs TRBV7-2 and TRBJ1-2, with TRBD1 matching 11 bases. The J segment lost 8 bases and the V segment lost 5 bases, leaving 10 bases of the junction unmatched. The CDR3 runs to 15 residues. Germline CDR1 reads SGHTA; CDR2 reads FQGNSA.

This clone was seen a single time. The chain joins TRBV11-3 to TRBJ2-4; 7 bases agree with TRBD1. V trimming: 2 bases; J trimming: 3 bases; junction bases outside the gene matches: 1. The CDR3 totals 14 residues. Germline-derived CDR1 and CDR2 are SGHNT and YENEEA. In DNA form, the CDR3 reads TGTGCCAGCAGCTTATCAGGGGGCAAAAACATTCAGTACTTC. Its translation is CASSLSGGKNIQYF.

This chain links TRBV9 with TRBJ1-5, with a possible D match to TRBD1 (5 bases). CDR1 is SGDLS and CDR2 is YYNGEE in the germline V gene. This CDR3 is built from 15 residues. Between the trimmed V and J ends, which lost 1 base and 0 bases, there was a span of 8 bases. The DNA for the CDR3 is TGTGCCAGCAGCGTACAGGGCTATAGCAATCAGCCCCAGCATTTT. It yields the protein CASSVQGYSNQPQHF.

CDR3 coding DNA: TGTGCCAGCTCACCACCAGGGGCCCCCTACGAGCAGTACTTC. Protein product: CASSPPGAPYEQYF. The chain has TRBV18 and TRBJ2-7, with D tentatively TRBD1 (5 bases). This CDR3 has 14 amino acids. Germline CDR1 and CDR2: KGHSH and LQKENI. Deletions cut 0 bases from V and 2 bases from J, with 8 bases between.

This rearrangement joins TRBV19 to TRBJ1-4, with D perhaps TRBD1 (6 bases). Per the germline V gene, CDR1 is LNHDA and CDR2 is SQIVND (reference sequence). The CDR3 contains 14 residues. V was pared by 8 bases and J by 8 bases, with 18 bases between. In DNA form, the CDR3 reads TGTGCCAGTGGGGAACAGGGTCTAATGGAAAAACTGTTTTTT. Translation gives CASGEQGLMEKLFF.

This rearrangement joins TRBV4-1 to TRBJ1-4, with D unclear. CDR3 size: 15 residues. Germline V gene data show CDR1 as MGHRA and CDR2 as YSYEKL. The ends were cut back, 6 bases at V and 6 bases at J, with 17 bases in the middle. DNA for the CDR3: TGCGCCAGCAGATGGAGTTCAACGACCCATGAAAAACTGTTTTTT. It encodes CASRWSSTTHEKLFF.

The chain carries TRBV4-2 and TRBJ1-2; 8 bases map to TRBD1. The CDR3 has 15 residues. The germline V gene has CDR1 LGHNA and CDR2 YNFKEQ. Trimming took 5 bases from V and 2 from J; bases not matched to a gene: 7. CDR3: CASSSWTGKNYGYTF. The DNA for the CDR3 is TGTGCCAGCAGCTCGTGGACAGGGAAAAACTATGGCTACACCTTC.

The J gene is TRBJ2-3, the V gene TRBV5-4; TRBD1 agrees at 7 bases. This CDR3 spans 15 amino acids. V shed 4 bases, J shed 4 bases, and the junction held 9 bases outside the gene matches. Germline V gives CDR1 SGHNT, CDR2 YYREEE (reference sequence). The CDR3 loop is CASSEGGAGADTQYF. The CDR3 nucleotides read TGTGCCAGCAGCGAAGGGGGCGCAGGGGCAGATACGCAGTATTTT.

This clone occurred a few times. The rearrangement links TRBV30 to TRBJ1-5; 9 bases agree with TRBD1. The CDR3 sequence is 15 residues long. Germline V gives CDR1 GTSNPN, CDR2 SVGIG (reference sequence). V shed 7 bases, J shed 1 base, and the junction held 8 bases outside the gene matches. The CDR3 region is CASTMGQGSNQPQHF. The CDR3 nucleotides read TGTGCCTCTACCATGGGACAGGGAAGCAATCAGCCCCAGCATTTT.

The chain has TRBV5-1 and TRBJ2-3, with 7 bases lining up with TRBD1. The CDR3 runs to 15 residues. The ends lost 1 base at V and 4 bases at J; junction bases unmatched: 6. Germline values: CDR1 SGHRS, CDR2 YFSETQ. CDR3 in DNA: TGCGCCAGCAGCTTGTTTGACAGGGTCGCAGATACGCAGTATTTT. Encoded protein: CASSLFDRVADTQYF.

The chain is built from TRBV11-1 and TRBJ1-2, with 7 nucleotides matching TRBD1. J was trimmed by 3 bases and V by 5 bases; bases with no gene match: 3. The germline V gene encodes CDR1 SGHAT and CDR2 FQDESV (reference sequence). The CDR3 extends over 13 amino acids. The CDR3 bases are TGTGCCAGCAGCCAGGGGGGAGACTATGGCTACACCTTC. Translation gives CASSQGGDYGYTF.

This clone was observed a single time. V usage is TRBV7-2 and J usage is TRBJ2-4; 9 bases map to TRBD2. Germline CDR1 and CDR2: SGHTA and FQGNSA. The junction had 6 bases not matched to a gene; V was cut back by 5 bases and J by 7 bases. This CDR3 contains 14 residues. The CDR3 spells CASSQGTSRNIQYF. The CDR3 nucleotides read TGTGCCAGCAGCCAGGGGACTAGCCGGAACATTCAGTACTTC.

The CDR3 spells CASSLGEQGRAFF. In nucleotides, the CDR3 is TGCGCCAGCAGCTTGGGGGAACAGGGTCGGGCTTTCTTT. The chain joins TRBV5-1 to TRBJ1-1; D might be TRBD1 (6 bases). V was pared by 0 bases and J by 11 bases, with 14 bases between. CDR1 and CDR2 from the germline V gene are SGHRS and YFSETQ. The length of the CDR3 is 13 residues. The full variable domain, rest sourced from reference TRBV5-1 and TRBJ1-1, is KAGVTQTPRYLIKTRGQQVTLSCSPISGHRSVSWYQQTPGQGLQFLFEYFSETQRNKGNFPGRFSGRQFSNSRSEMNVSTLELGDSALYLCASSLGEQGRAFFGQGTRLTVV.

The chain links TRBV5-1 to TRBJ2-7; D perhaps matches TRBD2 (5 bases). The V gene's germline CDR1 is SGHRS and CDR2 YFSETQ. With 2 bases removed from V and 1 base from J, the gap between germline ends came to 7 bases. The CDR3 has 13 amino acids. CDR3 DNA sequence: TGCGCCAGCAGCTTTTCGGGGTCCTACGAGCAGTACTTC. It is translated as CASSFSGSYEQYF.

The chain couples TRBV7-7 to TRBJ2-5; D may be TRBD2 (5 bases). V was trimmed by 1 base and J by 0 bases, leaving 9 bases between them. CDR1 is SSHAT, CDR2 FNYEAQ, per germline (reference sequence). CDR3 length equals 15 residues. CDR3 region: CASSLVEGHQETQYF. CDR3 sequence (DNA): TGTGCCAGCAGCTTAGTAGAGGGCCACCAAGAGACCCAGTACTTC.

The gene calls are TRBV5-1 and TRBJ2-3, with 7 bases matching TRBD2. Germline values: CDR1 SGHRS, CDR2 YFSETQ. The CDR3 has 17 residues. The J segment lost 4 bases and the V segment lost 0 bases, leaving 11 bases of the junction unmatched. The chain's CDR3 is CASSLAGDSGFSDTQYF. The DNA of the CDR3 is TGCGCCAGCAGCTTGGCCGGGGATAGCGGGTTTTCAGATACGCAGTATTTT.

The V gene is TRBV30, the J gene TRBJ1-6; 10 bases line up with TRBD1. CDR3 length: 17 residues. The junction had 11 bases not matched to a gene; V was cut back by 5 bases and J by 4 bases. Germline CDR1 is GTSNPN and CDR2 is SVGIG (reference sequence). This CDR3 is CAWPIWDRGFYNSPLHF. The CDR3 DNA is TGTGCCTGGCCAATATGGGACAGGGGATTTTATAATTCACCCCTCCACTTT.

This clone was seen only a few times. The chain has TRBV19 and TRBJ1-5, with a tentative D call TRBD1 (6 bases). CDR1 LNHDA and CDR2 SQIVND come from the germline V gene (reference sequence). With 6 bases removed from V and 4 bases from J, the gap between germline ends came to 10 bases. The CDR3 is made up of 13 amino acids. DNA for the CDR3: TGTGCCAGTAGGGACAGCTTTAATCAGCCCCAGCATTTT. It codes for CASRDSFNQPQHF.

The chain carries TRBV5-1 and TRBJ2-1; the D gene is possibly TRBD1 (5 bases). The CDR3 loop spans 15 amino acids. From germline, CDR1 is SGHRS and CDR2 YFSETQ. The ends were cut back, 4 bases at V and 2 bases at J, with 13 bases in the middle. CDR3 bases: TGCGCCAGCAGCGTGACAGCGAAAGCCTACAATGAGCAGTTCTTC. Translated: CASSVTAKAYNEQFF. Full variable domain (outside the CDR3, taken from reference TRBV5-1 and TRBJ2-1): KAGVTQTPRYLIKTRGQQVTLSCSPISGHRSVSWYQQTPGQGLQFLFEYFSETQRNKGNFPGRFSGRQFSNSRSEMNVSTLELGDSALYLCASSVTAKAYNEQFFGPGTRLTVL.

V usage is TRBV6-1 and J usage is TRBJ1-1, with D unclear. The germline CDR1 and CDR2 sequences are MNHNS and SASEGT. The ends were cut back, 5 bases at V and 0 bases at J, with 13 bases in the middle. The CDR3 contains 15 residues. CDR3 sequence: CASSRTGSMNTEAFF. The CDR3 DNA reads as TGTGCCAGCAGTAGAACGGGAAGCATGAACACTGAAGCTTTCTTT.

The chain has TRBV4-2 and TRBJ2-1; 11 bases agree with TRBD2. The V segment lost 3 bases and the J segment 6 bases; nucleotides outside the gene matches: 7. The CDR3 spans 16 residues. Germline V gene lookup returns CDR1 LGHNA and CDR2 YNFKEQ. CDR3 sequence (DNA): TGTGCCAGCAGCCAGACAACTAGCGGGAGTTCCAATGAGCAGTTCTTC. This gives the protein CASSQTTSGSSNEQFF.